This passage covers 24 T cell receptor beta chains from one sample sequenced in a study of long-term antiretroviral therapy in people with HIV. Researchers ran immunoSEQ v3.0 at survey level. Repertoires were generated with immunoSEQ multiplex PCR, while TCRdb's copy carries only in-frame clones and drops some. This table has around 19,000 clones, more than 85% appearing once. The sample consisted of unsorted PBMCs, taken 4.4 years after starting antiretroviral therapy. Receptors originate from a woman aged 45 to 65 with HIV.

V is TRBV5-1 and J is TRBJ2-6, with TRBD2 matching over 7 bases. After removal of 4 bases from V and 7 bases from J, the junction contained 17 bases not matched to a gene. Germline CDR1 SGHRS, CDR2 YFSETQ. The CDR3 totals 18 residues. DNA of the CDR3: TGCGCCAGCAGCCCCGGGGAGCGGGGAATGGGTTTCGCCAACGTCCTGACTTTC. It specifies CASSPGERGMGFANVLTF.

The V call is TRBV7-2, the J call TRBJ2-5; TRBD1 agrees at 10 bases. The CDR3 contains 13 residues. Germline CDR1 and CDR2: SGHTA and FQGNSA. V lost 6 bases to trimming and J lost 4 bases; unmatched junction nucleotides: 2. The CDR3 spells CASRRDRGETQYF. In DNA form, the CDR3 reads TGTGCCAGCAGACGGGACAGGGGAGAGACCCAGTACTTC. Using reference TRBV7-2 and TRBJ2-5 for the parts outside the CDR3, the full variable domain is GAGVSQSPSNKVTEKGKDVELRCDPISGHTALYWYRQSLGQGLEFLIYFQGNSAPDKSGLPSDRFSAERTGGSVSTLTIQRTQQEDSAVYLCASRRDRGETQYFGPGTRLLVL.

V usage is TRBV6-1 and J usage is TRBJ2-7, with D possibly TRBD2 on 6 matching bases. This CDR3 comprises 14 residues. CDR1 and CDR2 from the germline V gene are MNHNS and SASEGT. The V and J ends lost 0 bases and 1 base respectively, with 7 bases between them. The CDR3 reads CASSEARGSYEQYF. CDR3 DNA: TGTGCCAGCAGTGAAGCTCGGGGGTCCTACGAGCAGTACTTC.

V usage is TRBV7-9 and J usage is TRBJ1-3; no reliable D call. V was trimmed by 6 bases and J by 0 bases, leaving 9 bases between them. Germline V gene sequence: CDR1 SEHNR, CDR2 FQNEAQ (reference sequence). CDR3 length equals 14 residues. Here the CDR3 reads CASSTGNSGNTIYF. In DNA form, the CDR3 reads TGTGCCAGCAGTACGGGCAACTCTGGAAACACCATATATTTT.

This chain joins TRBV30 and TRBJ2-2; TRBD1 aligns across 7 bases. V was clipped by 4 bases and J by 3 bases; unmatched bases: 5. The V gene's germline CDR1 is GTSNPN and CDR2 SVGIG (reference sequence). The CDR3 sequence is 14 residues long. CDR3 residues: CAWKGAGDTGELFF. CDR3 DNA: TGTGCCTGGAAGGGGGCAGGGGACACCGGGGAGCTGTTTTTT.

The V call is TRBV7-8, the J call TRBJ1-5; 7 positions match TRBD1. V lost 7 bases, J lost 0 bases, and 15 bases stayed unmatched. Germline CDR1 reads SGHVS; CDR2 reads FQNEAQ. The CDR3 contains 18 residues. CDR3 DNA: TGTGCCAGCAACGGGAGTCGACAGGGCTACTATAGCAATCAGCCCCAGCATTTT. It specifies CASNGSRQGYYSNQPQHF.

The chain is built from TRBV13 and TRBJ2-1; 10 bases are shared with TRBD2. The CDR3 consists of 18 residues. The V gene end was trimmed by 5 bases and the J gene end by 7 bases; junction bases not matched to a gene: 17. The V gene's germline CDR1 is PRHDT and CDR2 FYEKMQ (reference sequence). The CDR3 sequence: CASSRRPQLAGERNEQFF. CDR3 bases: TGTGCCAGCAGCCGCCGGCCCCAGCTAGCGGGGGAGCGGAATGAGCAGTTCTTC.

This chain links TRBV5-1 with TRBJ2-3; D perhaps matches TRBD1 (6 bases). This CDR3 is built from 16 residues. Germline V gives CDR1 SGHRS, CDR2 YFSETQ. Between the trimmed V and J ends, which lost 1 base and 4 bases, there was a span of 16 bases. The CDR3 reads CASSLWGREGPDTQYF. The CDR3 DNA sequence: TGCGCCAGCAGCTTGTGGGGGCGAGAGGGCCCAGATACGCAGTATTTT.

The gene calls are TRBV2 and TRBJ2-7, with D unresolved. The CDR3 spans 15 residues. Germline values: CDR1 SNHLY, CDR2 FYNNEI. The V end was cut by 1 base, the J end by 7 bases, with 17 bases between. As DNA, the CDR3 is TGTGCCAGCAGTGAAGGCATGGGCGAACTACGGGAGCAGTACTTC. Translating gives CASSEGMGELREQYF.

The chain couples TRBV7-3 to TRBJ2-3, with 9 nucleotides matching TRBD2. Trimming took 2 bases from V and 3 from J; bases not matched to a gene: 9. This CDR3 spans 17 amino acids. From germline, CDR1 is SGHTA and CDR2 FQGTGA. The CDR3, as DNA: TGTGCCAGCAGCTTACAACCTAGCGGGGATTATACAGATACGCAGTATTTT. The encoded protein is CASSLQPSGDYTDTQYF. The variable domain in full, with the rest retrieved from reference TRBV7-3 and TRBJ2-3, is GAGVSQTPSNKVTEKGKYVELRCDPISGHTALYWYRQSLGQGPEFLIYFQGTGAADDSGLPNDRFFAVRPEGSVSTLKIQRTERGDSAVYLCASSLQPSGDYTDTQYFGPGTRLTVL.

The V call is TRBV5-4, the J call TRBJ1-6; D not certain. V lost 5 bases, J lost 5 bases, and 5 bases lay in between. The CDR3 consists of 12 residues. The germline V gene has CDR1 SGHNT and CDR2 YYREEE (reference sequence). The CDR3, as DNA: TGTGCCAGCAGGATGAATAATTCACCCCTCCACTTT. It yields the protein CASRMNNSPLHF.

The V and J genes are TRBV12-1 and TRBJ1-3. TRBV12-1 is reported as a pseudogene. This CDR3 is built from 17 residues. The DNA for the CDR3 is TGTGCCAGCAGCTTTGCGCTTCTCAGCAACTCTGGAAACACCATATATTTT. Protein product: CASSFALLSNSGNTIYF.

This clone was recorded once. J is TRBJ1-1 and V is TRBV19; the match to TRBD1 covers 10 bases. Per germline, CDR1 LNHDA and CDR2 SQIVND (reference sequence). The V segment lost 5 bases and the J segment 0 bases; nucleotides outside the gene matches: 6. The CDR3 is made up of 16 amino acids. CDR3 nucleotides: TGTGCCAGTAGTTCCGGGACAGGGGCTATGAACACTGAAGCTTTCTTT. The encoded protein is CASSSGTGAMNTEAFF.

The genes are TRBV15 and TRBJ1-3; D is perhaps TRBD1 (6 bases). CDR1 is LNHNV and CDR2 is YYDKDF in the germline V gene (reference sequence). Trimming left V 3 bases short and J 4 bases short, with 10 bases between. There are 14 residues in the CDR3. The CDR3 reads CATSRGTQGNTIYF. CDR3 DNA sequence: TGTGCCACCAGCAGGGGGACACAAGGAAACACCATATATTTT.

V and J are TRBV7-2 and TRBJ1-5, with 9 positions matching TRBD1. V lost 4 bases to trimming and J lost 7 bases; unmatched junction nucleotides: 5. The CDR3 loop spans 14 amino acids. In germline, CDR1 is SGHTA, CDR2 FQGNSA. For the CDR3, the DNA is TGTGCCAGCAGCTATGGGGACAGGGAGCAGCCCCAGCATTTT. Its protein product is CASSYGDREQPQHF. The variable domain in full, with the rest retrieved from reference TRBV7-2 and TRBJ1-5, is GAGVSQSPSNKVTEKGKDVELRCDPISGHTALYWYRQSLGQGLEFLIYFQGNSAPDKSGLPSDRFSAERTGGSVSTLTIQRTQQEDSAVYLCASSYGDREQPQHFGDGTRLSIL.

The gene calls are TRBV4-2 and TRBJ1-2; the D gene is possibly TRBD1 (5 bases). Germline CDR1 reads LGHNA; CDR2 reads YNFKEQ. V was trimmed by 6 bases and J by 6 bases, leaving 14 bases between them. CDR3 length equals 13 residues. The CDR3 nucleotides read TGTGCCAGCAGGGGGCTCTCGCTAAATGGCTACACCTTC. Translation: CASRGLSLNGYTF.

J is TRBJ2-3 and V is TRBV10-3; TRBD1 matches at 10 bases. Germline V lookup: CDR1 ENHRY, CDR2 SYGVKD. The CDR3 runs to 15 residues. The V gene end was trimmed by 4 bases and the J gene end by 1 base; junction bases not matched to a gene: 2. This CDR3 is CAISVGTGGTDTQYF. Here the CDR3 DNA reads TGTGCCATCAGTGTGGGGACAGGGGGCACAGATACGCAGTATTTT.

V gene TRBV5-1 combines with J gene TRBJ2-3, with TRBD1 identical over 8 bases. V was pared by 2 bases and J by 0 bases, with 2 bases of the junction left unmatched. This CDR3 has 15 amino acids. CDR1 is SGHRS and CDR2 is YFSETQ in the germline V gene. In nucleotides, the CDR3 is TGCGCCAGCAGCTTTCAGGGGGCTAGCACAGATACGCAGTATTTT. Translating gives CASSFQGASTDTQYF.

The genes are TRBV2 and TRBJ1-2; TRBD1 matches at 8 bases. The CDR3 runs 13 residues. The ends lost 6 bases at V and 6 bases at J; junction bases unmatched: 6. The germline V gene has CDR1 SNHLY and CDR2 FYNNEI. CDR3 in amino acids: CASRLGQVDGYTF. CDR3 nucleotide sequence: TGTGCCAGCAGGCTGGGACAGGTAGATGGCTACACCTTC.

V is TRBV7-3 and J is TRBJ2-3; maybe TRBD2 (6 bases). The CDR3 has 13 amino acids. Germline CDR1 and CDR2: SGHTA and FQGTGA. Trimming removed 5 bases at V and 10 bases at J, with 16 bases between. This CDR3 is CASSPGDSGAQYF. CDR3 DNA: TGTGCCAGCAGCCCCGGGGACTCGGGTGCGCAGTATTTT.

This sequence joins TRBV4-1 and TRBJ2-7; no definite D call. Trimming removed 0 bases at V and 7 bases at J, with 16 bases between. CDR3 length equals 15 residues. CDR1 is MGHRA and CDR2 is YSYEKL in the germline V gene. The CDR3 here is CASSQDWMGSREQYF. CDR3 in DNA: TGCGCCAGCAGCCAAGACTGGATGGGTTCGCGAGAGCAGTACTTC.

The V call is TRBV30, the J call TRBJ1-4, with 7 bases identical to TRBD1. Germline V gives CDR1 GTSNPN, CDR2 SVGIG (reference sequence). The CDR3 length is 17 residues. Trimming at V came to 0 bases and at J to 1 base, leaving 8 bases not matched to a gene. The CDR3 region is CAWSVEGALGTNEKLFF. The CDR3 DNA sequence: TGTGCCTGGAGTGTCGAGGGGGCTTTGGGAACTAATGAAAAACTGTTTTTT.

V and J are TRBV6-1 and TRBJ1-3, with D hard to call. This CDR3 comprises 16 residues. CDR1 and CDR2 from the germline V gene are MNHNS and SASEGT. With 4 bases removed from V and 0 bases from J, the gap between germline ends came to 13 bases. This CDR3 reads CASSVTAEPSGNTIYF. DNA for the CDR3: TGTGCCAGCAGTGTTACAGCGGAACCCTCTGGAAACACCATATATTTT.

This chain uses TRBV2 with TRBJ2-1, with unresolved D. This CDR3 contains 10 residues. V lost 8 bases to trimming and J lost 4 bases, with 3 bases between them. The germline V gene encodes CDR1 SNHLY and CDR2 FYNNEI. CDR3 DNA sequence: TGTGCCAGCGGTTACAATGAGCAGTTCTTC. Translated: CASGYNEQFF. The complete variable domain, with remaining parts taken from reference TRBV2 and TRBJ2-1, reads EPEVTQTPSHQVTQMGQEVILRCVPISNHLYFYWYRQILGQKVEFLVSFYNNEISEKSEIFDDQFSVERPDGSNFTLKIRSTKLEDSAMYFCASGYNEQFFGPGTRLTVL.